This TCR beta chain came from a study of blood T cell repertoires in COVID-19. The V gene lost 4 bases and the J gene lost 3 bases, with 18 bases spanning the gap. This CDR3 is built from 17 residues. CDR1 is MDHEN, CDR2 SYDVKM, per germline. TCRdb's copy holds only in-frame clones and misses some; the assay was immunoSEQ multiplex PCR. The data contain approximately 130,000 clones, 70% to 90% of them singletons. The source material was peripheral blood. The source is a woman aged 45 to 65 who had recovered from COVID-19. The chain employs TRBV28 and TRBJ1-4, with a weak D call TRBD1 (6 bases). CDR3 sequence (DNA): TGTGCCAGCAGTTCCCCCAGGGGTATGAGTGCTAATGAAAAACTGTTTTTT. Translated: CASSSPRGMSANEKLFF.